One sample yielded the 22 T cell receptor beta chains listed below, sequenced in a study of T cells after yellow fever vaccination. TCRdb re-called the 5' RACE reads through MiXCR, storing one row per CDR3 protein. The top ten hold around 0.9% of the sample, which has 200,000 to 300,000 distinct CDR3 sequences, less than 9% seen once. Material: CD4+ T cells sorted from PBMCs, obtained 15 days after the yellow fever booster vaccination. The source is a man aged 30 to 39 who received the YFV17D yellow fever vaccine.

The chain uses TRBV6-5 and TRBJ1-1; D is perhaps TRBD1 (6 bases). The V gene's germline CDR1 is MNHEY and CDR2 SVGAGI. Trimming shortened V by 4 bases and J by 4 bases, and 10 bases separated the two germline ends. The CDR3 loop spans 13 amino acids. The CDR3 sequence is CASSSTDSTEAFF. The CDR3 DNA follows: TGTGCCAGCAGTTCTACGGACAGCACTGAAGCTTTCTTT.

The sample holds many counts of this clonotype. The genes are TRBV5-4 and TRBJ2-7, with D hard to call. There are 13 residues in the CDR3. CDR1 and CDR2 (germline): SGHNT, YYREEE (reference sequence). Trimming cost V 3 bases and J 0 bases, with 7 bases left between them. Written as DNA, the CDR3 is TGTGCCAGCAGCTCGATGGGCTCCTACGAGCAGTACTTC. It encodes CASSSMGSYEQYF.

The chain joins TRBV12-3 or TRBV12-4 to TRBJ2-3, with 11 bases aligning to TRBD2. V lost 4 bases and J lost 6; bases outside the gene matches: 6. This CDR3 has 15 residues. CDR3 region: CASSSRTSGSDTQYF. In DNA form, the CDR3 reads TGTGCCAGCAGTTCCCGGACTAGCGGGTCCGATACGCAGTATTTT.

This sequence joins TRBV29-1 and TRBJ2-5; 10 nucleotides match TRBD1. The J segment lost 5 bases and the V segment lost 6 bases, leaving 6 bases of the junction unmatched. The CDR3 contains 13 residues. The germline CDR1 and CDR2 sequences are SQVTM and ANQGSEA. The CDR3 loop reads CSVGTGDFETQYF. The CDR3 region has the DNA TGCAGCGTGGGGACAGGGGATTTTGAGACCCAGTACTTC.

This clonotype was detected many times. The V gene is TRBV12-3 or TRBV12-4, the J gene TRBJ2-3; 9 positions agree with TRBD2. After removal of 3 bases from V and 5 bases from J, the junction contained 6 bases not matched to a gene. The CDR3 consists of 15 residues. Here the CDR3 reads CASSFPSGTGDTQYF. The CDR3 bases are TGTGCCAGCAGTTTCCCTAGCGGGACGGGAGATACGCAGTATTTT.

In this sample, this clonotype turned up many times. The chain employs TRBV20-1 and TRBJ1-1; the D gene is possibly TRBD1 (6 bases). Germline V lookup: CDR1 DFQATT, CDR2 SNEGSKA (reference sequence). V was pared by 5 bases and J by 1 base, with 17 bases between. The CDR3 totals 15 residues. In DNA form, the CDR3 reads TGCAGTGCTCAATTTCTGGACAGTTCGAACACTGAAGCTTTCTTT. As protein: CSAQFLDSSNTEAFF.

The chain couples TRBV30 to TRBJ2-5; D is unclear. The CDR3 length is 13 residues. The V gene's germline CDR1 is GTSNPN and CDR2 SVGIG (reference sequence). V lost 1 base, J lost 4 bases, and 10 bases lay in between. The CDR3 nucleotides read TGTGCCTGGAGTGGACGGCTGGGAGAGACCCAGTACTTC. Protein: CAWSGRLGETQYF.

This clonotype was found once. The CDR3 is CASSPRGWEGFYEQYF. CDR3 DNA: TGTGCCAGCAGTCCCCGTGGCTGGGAGGGATTTTACGAGCAGTACTTC. This chain uses TRBV7-9 with TRBJ2-7; 7 nucleotides agree with TRBD2. The J segment lost 4 bases and the V segment lost 6 bases, leaving 15 bases of the junction unmatched. This CDR3 is 16 amino acids long. Germline V CDR1 and CDR2: SEHNR, FQNEAQ (reference sequence).

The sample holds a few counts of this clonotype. CDR3 nucleotides: TGTGCCAGCAGCCCCGAGTCTGTGTACACCGGGGAGCTGTTTTTT. This translates into CASSPESVYTGELFF. The chain recombines TRBV5-6 with TRBJ2-2; D is uncertain. CDR1 and CDR2 (germline): SGHDT, YYEEEE. Trimming left V 4 bases short and J 3 bases short, with 13 bases between. The CDR3 consists of 15 residues.

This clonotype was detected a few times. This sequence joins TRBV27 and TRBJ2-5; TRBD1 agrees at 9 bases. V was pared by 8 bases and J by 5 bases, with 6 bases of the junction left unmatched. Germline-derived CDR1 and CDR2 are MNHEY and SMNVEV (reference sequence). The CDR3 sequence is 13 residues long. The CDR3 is CASGTGLRETQYF. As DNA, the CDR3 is TGTGCCAGCGGGACAGGGCTTCGGGAGACCCAGTACTTC.

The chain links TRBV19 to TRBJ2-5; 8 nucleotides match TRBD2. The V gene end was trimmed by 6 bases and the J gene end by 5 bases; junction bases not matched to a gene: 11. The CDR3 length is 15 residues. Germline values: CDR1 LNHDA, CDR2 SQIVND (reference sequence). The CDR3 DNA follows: TGTGCCAGTAGCCCCCGCCGGGAGGGGTCGGAGACCCAGTACTTC. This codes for CASSPRREGSETQYF. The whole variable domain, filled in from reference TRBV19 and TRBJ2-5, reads DGGITQSPKYLFRKEGQNVTLSCEQNLNHDAMYWYRQDPGQGLRLIYYSQIVNDFQKGDIAEGYSVSREKKESFPLTVTSAQKNPTAFYLCASSPRREGSETQYFGPGTRLLVL.

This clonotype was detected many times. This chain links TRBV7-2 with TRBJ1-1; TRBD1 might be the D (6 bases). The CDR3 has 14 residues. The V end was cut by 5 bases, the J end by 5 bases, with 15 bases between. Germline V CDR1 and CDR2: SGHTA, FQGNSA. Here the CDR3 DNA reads TGTGCCAGCAGCCTTATCGGGGGCTCGACTGAAGCTTTCTTT. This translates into CASSLIGGSTEAFF.

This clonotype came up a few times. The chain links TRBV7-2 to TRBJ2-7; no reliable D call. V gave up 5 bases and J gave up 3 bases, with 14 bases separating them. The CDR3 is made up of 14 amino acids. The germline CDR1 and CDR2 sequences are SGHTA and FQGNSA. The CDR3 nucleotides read TGTGCCAGCAGCCCCGCCCTCAGACTCTACGAGCAGTACTTC. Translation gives CASSPALRLYEQYF.

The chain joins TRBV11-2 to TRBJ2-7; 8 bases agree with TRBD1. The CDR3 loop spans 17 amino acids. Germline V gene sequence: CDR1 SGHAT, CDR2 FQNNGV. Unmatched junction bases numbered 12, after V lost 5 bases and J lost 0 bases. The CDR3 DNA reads TGTGCCAGCAGCATACAGGGGGGACGGAAGGGCTCCTACGAGCAGTACTTC. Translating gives CASSIQGGRKGSYEQYF.

In nucleotides, the CDR3 is TGTGCCAGCAGATCGACAGAAGGACTGCGCTCCTACAATGAGCAGTTCTTC. This encodes CASRSTEGLRSYNEQFF. The chain couples TRBV12-3 or TRBV12-4 to TRBJ2-1, with D tentatively TRBD1 or TRBD2 (5 bases each). V dropped 6 bases and J dropped 0 bases, with 18 bases sitting between them. The CDR3 length is 17 residues.

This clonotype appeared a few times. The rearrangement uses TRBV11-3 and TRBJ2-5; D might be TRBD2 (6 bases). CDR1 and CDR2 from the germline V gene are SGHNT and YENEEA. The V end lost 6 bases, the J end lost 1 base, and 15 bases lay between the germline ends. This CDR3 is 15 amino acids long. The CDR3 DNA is TGTGCCAGCAGTCGTGGGGGAGGAGGCCAAGAGACCCAGTACTTC. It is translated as CASSRGGGGQETQYF.

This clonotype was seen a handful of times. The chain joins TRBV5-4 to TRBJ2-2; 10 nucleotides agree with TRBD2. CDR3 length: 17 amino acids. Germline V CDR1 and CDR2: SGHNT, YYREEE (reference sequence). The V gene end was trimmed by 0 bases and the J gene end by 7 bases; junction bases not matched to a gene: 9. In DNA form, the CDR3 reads TGTGCCAGCAGCTTGGCGAGCGGGAGGGCCAAGTTCGGGGAGCTGTTTTTT. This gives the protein CASSLASGRAKFGELFF.

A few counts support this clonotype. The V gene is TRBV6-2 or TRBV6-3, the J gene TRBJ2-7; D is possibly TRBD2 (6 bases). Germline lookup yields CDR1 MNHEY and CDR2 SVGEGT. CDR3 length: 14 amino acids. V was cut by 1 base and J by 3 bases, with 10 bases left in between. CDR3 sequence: CASSYWRGDYEQYF. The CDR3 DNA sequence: TGTGCCAGCAGTTACTGGCGGGGAGACTACGAGCAGTACTTC.

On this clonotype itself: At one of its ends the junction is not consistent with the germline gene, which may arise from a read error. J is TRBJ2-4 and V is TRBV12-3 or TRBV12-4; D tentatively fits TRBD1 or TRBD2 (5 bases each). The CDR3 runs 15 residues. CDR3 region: CDSTGRGVGKNIQYF. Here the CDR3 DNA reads TGTGACAGCACCGGACGAGGGGTGGGCAAAAACATTCAGTACTTC.

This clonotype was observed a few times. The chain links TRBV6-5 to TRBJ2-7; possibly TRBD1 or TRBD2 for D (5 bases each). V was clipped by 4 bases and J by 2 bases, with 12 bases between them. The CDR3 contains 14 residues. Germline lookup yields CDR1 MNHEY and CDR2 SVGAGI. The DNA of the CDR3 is TGTGCCAGCAGTTCGGGACCGGACCCCTACGAGCAGTACTTC. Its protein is CASSSGPDPYEQYF.

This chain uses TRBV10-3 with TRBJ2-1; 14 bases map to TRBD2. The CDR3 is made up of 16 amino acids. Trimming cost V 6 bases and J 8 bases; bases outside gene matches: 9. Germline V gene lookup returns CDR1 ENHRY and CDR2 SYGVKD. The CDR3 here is CAISERGLAGVYEQFF. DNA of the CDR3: TGTGCCATCAGCGAGCGGGGACTAGCGGGAGTCTATGAGCAGTTCTTC.

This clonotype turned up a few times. As DNA, the CDR3 is TGTGCCAGCAGCTCCGGATGGAACACCGGGGAGCTGTTTTTT. Amino acids: CASSSGWNTGELFF. The chain is built from TRBV5-4 and TRBJ2-2, with unresolved D. Trimming removed 3 bases at V and 1 base at J, with 7 bases between. Germline CDR1 reads SGHNT; CDR2 reads YYREEE (reference sequence). The CDR3 is made up of 14 amino acids.